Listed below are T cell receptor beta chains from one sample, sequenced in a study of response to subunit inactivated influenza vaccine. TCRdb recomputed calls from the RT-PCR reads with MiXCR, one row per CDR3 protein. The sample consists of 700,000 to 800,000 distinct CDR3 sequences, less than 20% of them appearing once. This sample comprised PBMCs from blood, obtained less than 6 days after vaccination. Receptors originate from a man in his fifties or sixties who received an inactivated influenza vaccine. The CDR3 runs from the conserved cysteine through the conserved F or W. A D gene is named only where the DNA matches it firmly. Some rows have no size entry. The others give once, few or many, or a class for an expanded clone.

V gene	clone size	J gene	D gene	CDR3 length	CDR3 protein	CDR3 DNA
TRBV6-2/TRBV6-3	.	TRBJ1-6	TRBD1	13	CASNDRVDSPLHF	TGTGCCAGCAACGACAGGGTTGACTCACCCCTCCACTTT
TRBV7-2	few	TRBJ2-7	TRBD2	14	CASSSTSGTYEQYF	TGTGCCAGCAGCTCGACTAGCGGTACCTACGAGCAGTACTTC
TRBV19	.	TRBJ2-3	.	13	CASSEGHTDTQYF	TGTGCCAGTAGTGAGGGGCACACAGATACGCAGTATTTT
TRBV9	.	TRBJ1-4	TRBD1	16	CASSVAQGGTNEKLFF	TGTGCCAGCAGCGTAGCGCAGGGGGGAACTAATGAAAAACTGTTTTTT
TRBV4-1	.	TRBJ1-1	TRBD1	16	CASSQGEGGPNTEAFF	TGCGCCAGCAGCCAAGGTGAAGGGGGCCCCAACACTGAAGCTTTCTTT
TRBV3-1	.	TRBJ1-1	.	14	CASSHLQGNTEAFF	TGTGCCAGCAGCCATCTACAGGGGAACACTGAAGCTTTCTTT
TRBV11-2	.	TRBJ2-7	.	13	CASSTRRNYEQYF	TGTGCCAGCAGCACGCGCAGAAACTACGAGCAGTACTTC
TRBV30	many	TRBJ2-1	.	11	CAWSKTRRQFF	TGTGCCTGGAGTAAGACTAGAAGGCAGTTCTTC
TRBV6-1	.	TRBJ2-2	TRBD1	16	CASSGQALVGTGELFF	TGTGCCAGCTCCGGACAGGCCTTAGTCGGGACCGGGGAGCTGTTTTTT
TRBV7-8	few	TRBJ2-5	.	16	CASSLGPSGRRETQYF	TGTGCCAGCAGCTTAGGTCCTTCGGGACGGAGGGAGACCCAGTACTTC
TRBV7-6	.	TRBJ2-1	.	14	CASSLAWKGPEQFF	TGTGCCAGCAGCTTAGCGTGGAAGGGCCCTGAGCAGTTCTTC
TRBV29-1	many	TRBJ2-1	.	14	CSVEPRWQGTEQFF	TGCAGCGTGGAGCCGCGTTGGCAGGGGACTGAGCAGTTCTTC
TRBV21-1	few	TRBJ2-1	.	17	CASSLPSRLVDHNEQFF	TGTGCCAGCAGCCTCCCTTCGAGGCTAGTAGACCACAATGAGCAGTTCTTC
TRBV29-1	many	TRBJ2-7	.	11	CSARLGYEQYF	TGCAGCGCCAGGCTAGGCTACGAGCAGTACTTC
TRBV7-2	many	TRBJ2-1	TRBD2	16	CASSLAGLPRGDEQFF	TGTGCCAGCAGCTTAGCGGGACTACCTCGGGGCGATGAGCAGTTCTTC
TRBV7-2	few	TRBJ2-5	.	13	CASSLWSGRTQYF	TGTGCCAGCAGCTTATGGTCTGGGCGGACCCAGTACTTC
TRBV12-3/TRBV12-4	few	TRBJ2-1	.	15	CASRVSDGLYNEQFF	TGTGCCAGCAGGGTCTCGGACGGACTCTACAATGAGCAGTTCTTC
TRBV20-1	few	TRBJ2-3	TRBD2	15	CSARDWTRNTDTQYF	TGCAGTGCTAGAGATTGGACTAGGAACACAGATACGCAGTATTTT
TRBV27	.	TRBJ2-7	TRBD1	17	CASSLSPQGHTSYEQYF	TGTGCCAGCAGTTTATCGCCACAGGGGCACACCTCCTACGAGCAGTACTTC
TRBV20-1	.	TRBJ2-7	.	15	CSATFGGVSSYEQYF	TGCAGTGCTACTTTCGGGGGAGTGAGCTCCTACGAGCAGTACTTC
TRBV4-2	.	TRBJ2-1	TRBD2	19	CASSTMGATSGSSYNEQFF	TGTGCCAGCAGCACTATGGGAGCGACTAGCGGGAGCTCCTACAATGAGCAGTTCTTC
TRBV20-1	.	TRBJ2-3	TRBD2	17	CSALLLAGGSSTDTQYF	TGCAGTGCCCTGCTACTAGCGGGGGGCTCTAGCACAGATACGCAGTATTTT
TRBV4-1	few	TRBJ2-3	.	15	CASTPRWGATDTQYF	TGCGCCAGCACTCCCCGCTGGGGAGCTACAGATACGCAGTATTTT
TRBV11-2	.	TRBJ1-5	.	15	CASSLGFRSNQPQHF	TGTGCCAGCAGCTTAGGGTTCCGTAGCAATCAGCCCCAGCATTTT
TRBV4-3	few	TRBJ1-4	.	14	CASSQDRNNEKLFF	TGCGCCAGCAGCCAAGACAGAAATAATGAAAAACTGTTTTTT
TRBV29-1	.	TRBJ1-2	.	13	CSVVRTANYGYTF	TGCAGCGTTGTTCGGACGGCTAACTATGGCTACACCTTC
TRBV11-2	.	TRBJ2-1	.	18	CASSLRHHSVSSYNEQFF	TGTGCCAGCAGCTTACGACACCATTCGGTTTCATCCTACAATGAGCAGTTCTTC
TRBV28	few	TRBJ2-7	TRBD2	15	CATLNSGSGTYEQYF	TGTGCCACCCTAAATAGCGGGAGCGGCACCTACGAGCAGTACTTC
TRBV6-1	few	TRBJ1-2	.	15	CASSEGQGGWYGYTF	TGTGCCAGCAGTGAAGGGCAGGGCGGTTGGTATGGCTACACCTTC
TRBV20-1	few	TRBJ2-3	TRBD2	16	CSARGTSGGPTDTQYF	TGCAGTGCTAGAGGGACTAGCGGGGGACCCACAGATACGCAGTATTTT
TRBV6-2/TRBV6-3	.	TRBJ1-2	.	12	CASSQTVFGYTF	TGTGCCAGCAGTCAGACAGTCTTTGGCTACACCTTC
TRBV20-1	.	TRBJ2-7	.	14	CSAYGPSRVGEQYF	TGCAGTGCGTATGGGCCGTCAAGGGTGGGAGAGCAGTACTTC
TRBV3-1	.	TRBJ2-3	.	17	CASSQDPGGLSTDTQYF	TGTGCCAGCAGCCAAGATCCCGGGGGCCTGAGCACAGATACGCAGTATTTT
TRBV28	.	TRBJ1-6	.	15	CASSFSGAYNSPLHF	TGTGCCAGCAGTTTTTCGGGGGCCTATAATTCACCCCTCCACTTT
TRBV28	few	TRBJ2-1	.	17	CASSFGHRPGEGNEQFF	TGTGCCAGCAGTTTCGGCCACCGGCCAGGGGAGGGCAATGAGCAGTTCTTC
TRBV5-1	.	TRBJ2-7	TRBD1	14	CASSIGTGIDEQYF	TGCGCCAGCAGCATCGGGACAGGGATCGACGAGCAGTACTTC
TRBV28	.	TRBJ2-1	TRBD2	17	CASSPRILAGGGNEQFF	TGTGCCAGCAGCCCCCGAATCCTAGCGGGGGGGGGCAATGAGCAGTTCTTC
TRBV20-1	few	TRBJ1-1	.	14	CSAIALDLNTEAFF	TGCAGTGCTATCGCTCTTGACCTGAACACTGAAGCTTTCTTT
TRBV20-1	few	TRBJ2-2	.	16	CSARDRGTSNTGELFF	TGCAGTGCTAGAGATCGGGGGACAAGTAACACCGGGGAGCTGTTTTTT
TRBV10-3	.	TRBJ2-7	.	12	CAISEGAYEQYF	TGTGCCATCAGTGAAGGGGCCTACGAGCAGTACTTC
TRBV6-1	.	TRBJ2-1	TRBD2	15	CASSQLAGQYNEQFF	TGTGCCAGCAGTCAACTAGCGGGACAATACAATGAGCAGTTCTTC
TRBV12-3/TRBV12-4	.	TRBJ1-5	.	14	CASSLARGRQPQHF	TGTGCCAGCAGTTTAGCGCGGGGGAGGCAGCCCCAGCATTTT
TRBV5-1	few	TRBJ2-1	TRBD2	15	CASSLELGGYNEQFF	TGCGCCAGCAGCTTGGAGTTGGGGGGGTACAATGAGCAGTTCTTC
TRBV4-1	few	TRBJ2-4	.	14	CASSHDFRGNIQYF	TGCGCCAGCAGCCACGATTTCCGTGGGAACATTCAGTACTTC
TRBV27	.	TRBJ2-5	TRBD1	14	CASTTRDRQETQYF	TGTGCCAGCACTACCCGGGACAGACAAGAGACCCAGTACTTC
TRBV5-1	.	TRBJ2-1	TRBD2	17	CASSLVGLAGGVDEQFF	TGCGCCAGCAGCTTGGTGGGACTAGCGGGTGGGGTTGATGAGCAGTTCTTC
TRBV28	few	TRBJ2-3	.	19	CASSPSTWVDGGRSDTQYF	TGTGCCAGCAGCCCTTCGACTTGGGTCGACGGAGGAAGATCAGATACGCAGTATTTT
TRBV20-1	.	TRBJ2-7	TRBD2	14	CSAIPPGLSYEQYF	TGCAGTGCTATTCCTCCGGGACTATCCTACGAGCAGTACTTC
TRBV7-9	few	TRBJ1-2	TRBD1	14	CASRHGQGYDGYTF	TGTGCCAGCAGACATGGACAGGGCTACGATGGCTACACCTTC
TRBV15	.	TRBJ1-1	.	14	CATSSPGRRTEACF	TGTGCCACCAGCAGCCCCGGACGACGCACTGAAGCTTGCTTT
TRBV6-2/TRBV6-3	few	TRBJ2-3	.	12	CASSYSAGTQYF	TGTGCCAGCAGTTACTCTGCGGGCACGCAGTATTTT
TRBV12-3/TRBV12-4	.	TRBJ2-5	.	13	CASSLNGKETQYF	TGTGCCAGCAGTCTGAATGGGAAAGAGACCCAGTACTTC
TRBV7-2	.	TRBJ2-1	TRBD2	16	CASSRRLAGGNNEQFF	TGTGCCAGCAGTCGCAGACTAGCGGGGGGGAACAATGAGCAGTTCTTC
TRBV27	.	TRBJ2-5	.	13	CASSRTFGETQYF	TGTGCCAGCAGTCGTACCTTCGGGGAGACCCAGTACTTC